The T cell receptor beta chain described here comes from a study of cytomegalovirus exposure and HLA in healthy donors. Study-wide background: According to later analysis, the same platform produced the 120 or so validation and several hundred first-cohort repertoires.

General observations from the study: The investigators catalogued some 160 TCR beta chains as cytomegalovirus-associated.

Germline V gene data show CDR1 as LNHDA and CDR2 as SQIVND (reference sequence). This CDR3 contains 14 residues. V shed 8 bases, J shed 5 bases, and the junction held 8 bases outside the gene matches. Some clones are missing from TCRdb's copy, which holds only in-frame ones; the method was immunoSEQ multiplex PCR. Of approximately 140,000 clones in the sample, around 88% were seen once. As regards this clone: Its cognate antigen is unknown.

V usage is TRBV19 and J usage is TRBJ2-2; 7 bases are shared with TRBD1. Sequencing was carried out using PBMCs. The receptor was isolated from a woman in her late teens or twenties in good health and CMV-seropositive. The CDR3 DNA reads TGTGCCAGTCGTCGGCTACAGGGGACCGGGGAGCTGTTTTTT. Amino acids: CASRRLQGTGELFF. Variable domain in full (rest from reference TRBV19 and TRBJ2-2): DGGITQSPKYLFRKEGQNVTLSCEQNLNHDAMYWYRQDPGQGLRLIYYSQIVNDFQKGDIAEGYSVSREKKESFPLTVTSAQKNPTAFYLCASRRLQGTGELFFGEGSRLTVL.